The 18 T cell receptor beta chains below all came from one sample that was sequenced in a study of T cell changes during pregnancy in multiple sclerosis. Assay used: immunoSEQ multiplex PCR; TCRdb lists only in-frame clones, some missing. The sample gives tens of thousands of clones, about 92% of which show up once; 0.99% is in the top ten. The sequenced sample was peripheral blood, obtained after pregnancy. The receptors were gathered from a female donor with multiple sclerosis, enrolled in a pregnancy study.

The chain links TRBV9 to TRBJ1-1; possible D gene TRBD1, 6 bases. The CDR3 sequence is 17 residues long. Trimming removed 0 bases from V and 8 bases from J, with 23 bases in between. Germline CDR1 and CDR2: SGDLS and YYNGEE. Here the CDR3 DNA reads TGTGCCAGCAGCGTAGGGGGGGGCGTTCGGCTCCCTGGGGAAGCTTTCTTT. Its protein product is CASSVGGGVRLPGEAFF. Full variable domain (remainder filled in from reference TRBV9 and TRBJ1-1): DSGVTQTPKHLITATGQRVTLRCSPRSGDLSVYWYQQSLDQGLQFLIQYYNGEERAKGNILERFSAQQFPDLHSELNLSSLELGDSALYFCASSVGGGVRLPGEAFFGQGTRLTVV.

V and J are TRBV7-9 and TRBJ2-7, with D perhaps matching TRBD2 (5 bases). Germline assignment: CDR1 SEHNR and CDR2 FQNEAQ (reference sequence). The V end lost 6 bases, the J end lost 3 bases, and 12 bases lay between the germline ends. This CDR3 region has 13 residues. DNA of the CDR3: TGTGCCAGCAGTCGGGCGGGCGGCTACGAGCAGTACTTC. As protein: CASSRAGGYEQYF.

The chain links TRBV30 to TRBJ1-2; TRBD1 matches at 8 bases. Per the germline V gene, CDR1 is GTSNPN and CDR2 is SVGIG (reference sequence). Trimming removed 5 bases from V and 3 bases from J; junction bases left unmatched: 5. The CDR3 is 13 residues long. DNA of the CDR3: TGTGCCTGGGGGACAGGAGAGGACTATGGCTACACCTTC. It specifies CAWGTGEDYGYTF.

This chain links TRBV9 with TRBJ1-4; a possible D gene is TRBD1 (6 bases). Trimming stripped 4 bases from V and 0 bases from J, with 13 bases between. CDR3 size: 16 residues. Germline V gene sequence: CDR1 SGDLS, CDR2 YYNGEE. The CDR3, as DNA: TGTGCCAGCAGCCCTGGACAGACTACAACTAATGAAAAACTGTTTTTT. It yields the protein CASSPGQTTTNEKLFF.

The chain recombines TRBV27 with TRBJ1-1, with 8 bases aligning to TRBD1. The CDR3 is 16 residues long. Trimming cost V 5 bases and J 4 bases; bases outside gene matches: 12. Germline CDR1 is MNHEY and CDR2 is SMNVEV (reference sequence). The CDR3 DNA reads TGTGCCAGCAGTCTTGGGCCCAGGGGGCGATTCACTGAAGCTTTCTTT. Its translation: CASSLGPRGRFTEAFF.

This clone is a singleton in its sample. The rearrangement links TRBV2 to TRBJ1-4; possibly TRBD1 for D (5 bases). Germline V CDR1 and CDR2: SNHLY, FYNNEI. The CDR3 is 14 amino acids. V shed 8 bases and J shed 0 bases, with 10 bases lying between them. In DNA form, the CDR3 reads TGTGCCAGCTCTCGGACATCAACTAATGAAAAACTGTTTTTT. Its protein product is CASSRTSTNEKLFF.

The chain links TRBV6-1 to TRBJ1-1, with 8 bases fitting TRBD1. The ends lost 2 bases at V and 10 bases at J; junction bases unmatched: 9. CDR3 size: 14 residues. The germline V gene encodes CDR1 MNHNS and CDR2 SASEGT. In DNA, the CDR3 is TGTGCCAGCAGTGAACTTCAGGACAGGGCAGGAGCTTTCTTT. Protein sequence: CASSELQDRAGAFF.

The rearrangement uses TRBV19 and TRBJ2-2; 13 nucleotides line up with TRBD2. The CDR3 is 17 amino acids. Trimming removed 1 base from V and 8 bases from J; junction bases left unmatched: 7. Germline CDR1 is LNHDA and CDR2 is SQIVND (reference sequence). CDR3 in DNA: TGTGCCAGTAGTATAGCGCGACTAGCGGGGGGATCGGGGGAGCTGTTTTTT. Amino acid sequence: CASSIARLAGGSGELFF.

This chain uses TRBV6-1 with TRBJ1-1; possibly TRBD1 for D (5 bases). CDR1 is MNHNS, CDR2 SASEGT, per germline. Trimming removed 0 bases from V and 11 bases from J, with 16 bases in between. The CDR3 covers 14 residues. The CDR3 nucleotides are TGTGCCAGCAGTGAAGCCTGGGGGGGGGAAGGCGCTTTCTTT. This gives the protein CASSEAWGGEGAFF.

The chain recombines TRBV19 with TRBJ2-7; 7 bases line up with TRBD1. This CDR3 is built from 14 residues. Looked up from germline, CDR1 is LNHDA and CDR2 is SQIVND (reference sequence). V lost 5 bases to trimming and J lost 5 bases; unmatched junction nucleotides: 9. For the CDR3, the DNA is TGTGCCAGTAGTTTCTTGACAGGGACCCACGAGCAGTACTTC. This codes for CASSFLTGTHEQYF. The complete variable domain, with remaining parts taken from reference TRBV19 and TRBJ2-7, reads DGGITQSPKYLFRKEGQNVTLSCEQNLNHDAMYWYRQDPGQGLRLIYYSQIVNDFQKGDIAEGYSVSREKKESFPLTVTSAQKNPTAFYLCASSFLTGTHEQYFGPGTRLTVT.

The rearrangement uses TRBV4-3 and TRBJ2-5, with TRBD1 matching over 10 bases. The germline V gene encodes CDR1 LGHNA and CDR2 YSLEER. The CDR3 has 15 amino acids. The junction had 4 bases not matched to a gene; V was cut back by 0 bases and J by 6 bases. DNA for the CDR3: TGCGCCAGCAGCCAAGAGACAGGGGGCGCGAAGACCCAGTACTTC. Protein product: CASSQETGGAKTQYF.

V and J are TRBV19 and TRBJ1-5; D call uncertain. The V gene lost 7 bases and the J gene lost 4 bases, with 11 bases spanning the gap. CDR3 length: 13 residues. From germline, CDR1 is LNHDA and CDR2 SQIVND (reference sequence). CDR3 residues: CASNPTRNQPQHF. The CDR3 DNA sequence: TGTGCCAGTAACCCCACACGAAATCAGCCCCAGCATTTT.

The rearrangement joins TRBV10-3 to TRBJ1-2; no reliable D call. Germline assignment: CDR1 ENHRY and CDR2 SYGVKD. CDR3 length: 13 amino acids. Trimming removed 0 bases from V and 7 bases from J, with 9 bases in between. The CDR3 nucleotides are TGTGCCATCAGTGAGTCCGGGAATCCTGGCTACACCTTC. Its protein is CAISESGNPGYTF.

The chain carries TRBV7-3 and TRBJ2-5; no definite D call. With 0 bases removed from V and 4 bases from J, the gap between germline ends came to 9 bases. This CDR3 is built from 14 residues. Germline CDR1 and CDR2: SGHTA and FQGTGA. The CDR3 DNA reads as TGTGCCAGCAGCTTAACGGCTAGTTTAGAGACCCAGTACTTC. As protein: CASSLTASLETQYF.

A few counts support this clone. The J gene is TRBJ2-2, the V gene TRBV2; D might be TRBD2 (7 bases). Trimming cost V 6 bases and J 6 bases, with 23 bases left between them. Germline CDR1 and CDR2: SNHLY and FYNNEI. The CDR3 spans 17 residues. The chain's CDR3 is CASRGLLGGPLPGELFF. The CDR3 region has the DNA TGTGCCAGCAGAGGGCTTCTCGGGGGGCCCCTCCCCGGGGAGCTGTTTTTT.

With respect to this clone: At one end the junction does not follow the germline gene, possibly because of a read error. The V call is TRBV13, the J call TRBJ2-3, with TRBD2 matching over 9 bases. Germline loops: CDR1 PRHDT, CDR2 FYEKMQ (reference sequence). The CDR3 loop spans 17 amino acids. The CDR3 sequence is CASSFPTWRGGTDTQYF. The CDR3 coding sequence is TGTGCCAGCAGCTTCCCGACTTGGCGGGGGGGCACCGATACGCAGTATTTT.

The chain carries TRBV7-9 and TRBJ1-2; TRBD1 agrees at 8 bases. Unmatched junction bases numbered 10, after V lost 0 bases and J lost 4 bases. The V gene's germline CDR1 is SEHNR and CDR2 FQNEAQ (reference sequence). The CDR3 runs to 17 residues. The CDR3 coding sequence is TGTGCCAGCAGCTTAGCGGCACAGGGGGTGCTAGGCTATGGCTACACCTTC. This translates into CASSLAAQGVLGYGYTF.

The genes are TRBV7-2 and TRBJ1-4; 10 positions match TRBD1. CDR3 size: 15 residues. The germline V gene encodes CDR1 SGHTA and CDR2 FQGNSA. Trimming cost V 7 bases and J 8 bases; bases outside gene matches: 10. CDR3 region: CASTQTGTGAEKLFF. The CDR3 region has the DNA TGTGCCAGCACCCAAACTGGGACAGGGGCCGAAAAACTGTTTTTT.